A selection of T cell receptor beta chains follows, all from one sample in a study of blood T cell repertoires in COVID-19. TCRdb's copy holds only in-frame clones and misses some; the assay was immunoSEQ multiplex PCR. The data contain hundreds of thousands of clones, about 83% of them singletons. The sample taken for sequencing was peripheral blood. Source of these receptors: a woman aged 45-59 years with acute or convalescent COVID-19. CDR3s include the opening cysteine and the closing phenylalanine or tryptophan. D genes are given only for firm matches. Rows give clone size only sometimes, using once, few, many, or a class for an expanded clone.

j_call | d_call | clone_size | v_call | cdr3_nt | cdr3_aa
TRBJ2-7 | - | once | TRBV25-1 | - | CASSTSGQANYEQYF
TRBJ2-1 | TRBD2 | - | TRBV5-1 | TGCGCCAGCAGCTCTTCTAGCGGACGATCCTACAATGAGCAGTTCTTC | CASSSSSGRSYNEQFF
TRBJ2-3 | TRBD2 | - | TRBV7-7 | TGTGCCAGCAGCCCCACTCTAGCGGGAGGGCCGAATACGCAGTATTTT | CASSPTLAGGPNTQYF
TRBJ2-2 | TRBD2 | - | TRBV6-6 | TGTGCCAGCCGTCTGGCTGGAAGCGGGAGTCGAGAGACCGGGGAGCTGTTTTTT | CASRLAGSGSRETGELFF
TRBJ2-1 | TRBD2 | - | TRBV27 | TGTGCCAGCAGGCGACTAGCGGGAGAGAGCCACAATGAGCAGTTCTTC | CASRRLAGESHNEQFF
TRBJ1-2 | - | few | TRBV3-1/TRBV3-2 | TGTGCCAGCAGCCAAGGCCCATCTTGGCTGGCCCACACCTTC | CASSQGPSWLAHTF
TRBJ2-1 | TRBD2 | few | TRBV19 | TGTGCCAGTAGTATATCAATAACGACTAGCGGGAGGTTTTCGCAGTTCTTC | CASSISITTSGRFSQFF
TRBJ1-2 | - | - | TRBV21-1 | TGTGCCAGCACCTTTCTCTATGGCTACACCTTC | CASTFLYGYTF
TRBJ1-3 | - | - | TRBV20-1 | TGCAGTGCCCGTACAGGAAACACCATATATTTT | CSARTGNTIYF
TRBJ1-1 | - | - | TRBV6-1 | TGTGCCAGCAGTGAAAGCGTCAGTAGAAACACTGAAGCTTTCTTT | CASSESVSRNTEAFF
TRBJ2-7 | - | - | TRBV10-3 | TGTGCCATCAGGGCGGAGGGAGTCTACGAGCAGTACTTC | CAIRAEGVYEQYF
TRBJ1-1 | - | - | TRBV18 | TGTGCCAGCTCCCAACACAGGGAAAACACTGAAGCTTTCTTT | CASSQHRENTEAFF
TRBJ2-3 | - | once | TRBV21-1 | TGTGCCCCAATTCCGGGACTAGTCATCCAGTATTTT | CAPIPGLVIQYF
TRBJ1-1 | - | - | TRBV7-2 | TGTGCCAGCACTCCAGCCAGAGGGAACACTGAAGCTTTCTTT | CASTPARGNTEAFF
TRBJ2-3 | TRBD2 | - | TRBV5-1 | TGCGCCAGCAGCTCTAGCGGGAGAAAGGCCTCCACAGATACGCAGTATTTT | CASSSSGRKASTDTQYF
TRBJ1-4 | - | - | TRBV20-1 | TGCAGTGCTAGTCCCCAAACCCTAAAAGAAAAACTGTTTTTT | CSASPQTLKEKLFF
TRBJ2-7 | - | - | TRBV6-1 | TGTGCCAGCAGTGAAGCGGCTGAGCAGTACTTC | CASSEAAEQYF
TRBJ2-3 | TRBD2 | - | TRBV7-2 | TGTGCCAGCAGCTTAGATCTAGCGGGAGTGGGGGATACGCAGTATTTT | CASSLDLAGVGDTQYF
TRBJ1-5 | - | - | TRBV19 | TGTGCCAGTAGTGTCCTTACAGCCTATGGCAATCAGCCCCAGCATTTT | CASSVLTAYGNQPQHF
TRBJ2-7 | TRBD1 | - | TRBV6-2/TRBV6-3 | TGTGCCAGCAGTAAGGGACAGGGCTACGAGCAGTACTTC | CASSKGQGYEQYF
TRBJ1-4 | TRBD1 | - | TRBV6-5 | TGTGCCATACCACTACAGGGGATCGGCGAAAAACTGTTTTTT | CAIPLQGIGEKLFF
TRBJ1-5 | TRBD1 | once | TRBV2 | TGTGCCAGCAGGAGGGGACAGGGTGATCAGCCCCAGCATTTT | CASRRGQGDQPQHF
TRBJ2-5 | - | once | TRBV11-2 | TGTGCCAGCAGCTTAGATCCAGACGCGGCGACCCAGTACTTC | CASSLDPDAATQYF